What follows are 18 T cell receptor beta chains derived from one specimen sequenced in a study of long-term antiretroviral therapy in people with HIV. The libraries were made with immunoSEQ v3.0 at survey level. TCRdb's copy holds only in-frame clones and misses some; the assay was immunoSEQ multiplex PCR. The table records about 17,000 clones, roughly nine tenths of them present only once. The material was unsorted PBMCs, obtained 0.3 years after starting antiretroviral therapy. The receptors were sampled from a man aged 55 to 70 with HIV.

CDR3: CASSLYGHPNYGYTF. DNA of the CDR3: TGCGCCAGCAGCTTGTATGGTCACCCTAACTATGGCTACACCTTC. This rearrangement joins TRBV5-1 to TRBJ1-2; no definite D call. Germline V gene lookup returns CDR1 SGHRS and CDR2 YFSETQ. This CDR3 contains 15 residues. V dropped 1 base and J dropped 0 bases, with 10 bases sitting between them.

The CDR3 sequence: CASSFFRGGVLISTDTQYF. The CDR3 region has the DNA TGTGCCAGCAGCTTTTTCCGGGGGGGAGTCCTTATTAGCACAGATACGCAGTATTTT. The chain has TRBV7-9 and TRBJ2-3; 8 bases align to TRBD2. The V gene's germline CDR1 is SEHNR and CDR2 FQNEAQ (reference sequence). This CDR3 contains 19 residues. The J segment lost 0 bases and the V segment lost 3 bases, leaving 14 bases of the junction unmatched.

V and J are TRBV21-1 and TRBJ1-2; the table's D call, TRBD1, has no DNA check behind it. TRBV21-1 corresponds to a pseudogene. There are 15 residues in the CDR3. CDR3 region: CASSKEGDRNYGYTF. The CDR3 DNA sequence: TGTGCCAGCAGCAAAGAGGGGGACAGGAACTATGGCTACACCTTC.

The J gene is TRBJ2-3, the V gene TRBV6-1; tentatively, D is TRBD1 (6 bases). Germline-derived CDR1 and CDR2 are MNHNS and SASEGT. The CDR3 extends over 15 amino acids. Trimming left V 2 bases short and J 2 bases short, with 11 bases between. CDR3 nucleotide sequence: TGTGCCAGCAGTGAAATGGGACAAACCACAGATACGCAGTATTTT. It encodes CASSEMGQTTDTQYF.

The chain has TRBV4-3 and TRBJ1-2, with D unresolved. Trimming stripped 3 bases from V and 5 bases from J, with 10 bases between. The germline CDR1 and CDR2 sequences are LGHNA and YSLEER. CDR3 length: 13 amino acids. For the CDR3, the DNA is TGCGCCAGCAGCCAGGACCAACGTTATGGCTACACCTTC. It yields the protein CASSQDQRYGYTF.

The rearrangement links TRBV7-2 to TRBJ2-5, with D maybe TRBD1 (6 bases). The CDR3 spans 16 residues. The germline gives CDR1 SGHTA, CDR2 FQGNSA. The V end was cut by 0 bases, the J end by 3 bases, with 14 bases between. This chain's CDR3 is CASSLAITAGEETQYF. The CDR3, as DNA: TGTGCCAGCAGCTTAGCGATAACGGCAGGGGAAGAGACCCAGTACTTC.

The chain employs TRBV7-9 and TRBJ2-1, with 7 nucleotides matching TRBD1. In germline, CDR1 is SEHNR, CDR2 FQNEAQ (reference sequence). The trim removed 2 bases at V and 2 bases at J, leaving 3 bases unmatched. The CDR3 consists of 15 residues. CDR3 DNA sequence: TGTGCCAGCAGCTTATGGCAGGGGGCCTACAATGAGCAGTTCTTC. Translation: CASSLWQGAYNEQFF.

The gene calls are TRBV7-2 and TRBJ2-2; 8 bases are shared with TRBD2. V gave up 1 base and J gave up 6 bases; unmatched junction bases: 7. This CDR3 has 16 residues. Germline V lookup: CDR1 SGHTA, CDR2 FQGNSA. As DNA, the CDR3 is TGTGCCAGCAGCTTAGGGATCGGGGGGGCCCCCGGGGAGCTGTTTTTT. The encoded protein is CASSLGIGGAPGELFF.

This clone was detected only once. This chain uses TRBV12-2 with TRBJ2-1; TRBD1 reflects the table's D call only, with no check against the DNA. TRBV12-2 is tagged as a pseudogene. The CDR3 contains 13 residues. CDR3 DNA: TGTGCAAGTCGCCCGTCGGACAGGGTCGAGCAGTTCTTC. This sequence encodes CASRPSDRVEQFF.

The J gene is TRBJ2-7, the V gene TRBV11-2; tentative D call: TRBD1 (5 bases). The CDR3 totals 14 residues. Germline CDR1 is SGHAT and CDR2 is FQNNGV. Trimming removed 5 bases from V and 6 bases from J, with 17 bases in between. The CDR3 here is CASSQPQGAGEQYF. DNA of the CDR3: TGTGCCAGCAGCCAACCTCAAGGGGCTGGCGAGCAGTACTTC.

A few counts support this clone. The chain combines TRBV2 with TRBJ2-7; D is unresolved. The CDR3 sequence is 11 residues long. V lost 4 bases, J lost 5 bases, and 6 bases lay in between. The germline V gene encodes CDR1 SNHLY and CDR2 FYNNEI. This CDR3 reads CASSVIHEQYF. CDR3 sequence (DNA): TGTGCCAGCAGTGTGATCCACGAGCAGTACTTC.

About this clone itself: This CDR3 is also generated by other DNA sequences in the sample. The V call is TRBV19, the J call TRBJ1-1, with D unclear. Germline loops: CDR1 LNHDA, CDR2 SQIVND (reference sequence). The CDR3 is 12 amino acids. Trimming stripped 6 bases from V and 3 bases from J, with 8 bases between. This CDR3 reads CASRDKYTEAFF. Written as DNA, the CDR3 is TGTGCCAGTAGAGATAAGTACACTGAAGCTTTCTTT. The whole variable domain, filled in from reference TRBV19 and TRBJ1-1, reads DGGITQSPKYLFRKEGQNVTLSCEQNLNHDAMYWYRQDPGQGLRLIYYSQIVNDFQKGDIAEGYSVSREKKESFPLTVTSAQKNPTAFYLCASRDKYTEAFFGQGTRLTVV.

This clone was seen just once. The gene calls are TRBV5-1 and TRBJ2-7, with D possibly being TRBD1 or TRBD2 (6 bases each). The CDR3 loop spans 16 amino acids. Germline assignment: CDR1 SGHRS and CDR2 YFSETQ. Trimming took 2 bases from V and 2 from J, leaving 17 bases between them. Written as DNA, the CDR3 is TGCGCCAGCAGCTTTAACGGGGGCCTTCTAACCTACGAGCAGTACTTC. Amino acids: CASSFNGGLLTYEQYF.

The chain is built from TRBV28 and TRBJ2-3, with unresolved D. The CDR3 is 13 residues long. V lost 2 bases, J lost 4 bases, and 7 bases lay in between. Germline V gene sequence: CDR1 MDHEN, CDR2 SYDVKM. The CDR3 protein is CASSLDGPDTQYF. CDR3 nucleotide sequence: TGTGCCAGCAGTTTAGACGGGCCAGATACGCAGTATTTT.

The J gene is TRBJ1-4, the V gene TRBV2; weak D call: TRBD1 (5 bases). V lost 6 bases and J 0 bases, leaving 8 bases between the germline ends. CDR1 SNHLY and CDR2 FYNNEI come from the germline V gene. The CDR3 has 14 amino acids. The CDR3 DNA follows: TGTGCCAGCAGAGACAGCTCAACTAATGAAAAACTGTTTTTT. It translates to CASRDSSTNEKLFF.

This chain uses TRBV5-4 with TRBJ2-7, with a possible D match to TRBD2 (6 bases). CDR1 and CDR2 (germline): SGHNT, YYREEE (reference sequence). The V gene lost 3 bases and the J gene lost 2 bases, with 9 bases spanning the gap. The CDR3 has 13 amino acids. The DNA of the CDR3 is TGTGCCAGCAGCTGGGGACTGACCTACGAGCAGTACTTC. Translation: CASSWGLTYEQYF.

The gene calls are TRBV18 and TRBJ2-1, with a weak D call TRBD2 (6 bases). Trimming took 3 bases from V and 7 from J, leaving 10 bases between them. CDR3 size: 13 residues. Germline loops: CDR1 KGHSH, CDR2 LQKENI. CDR3 nucleotide sequence: TGTGCCAGCTCACCGGGACTGGAGAATGAGCAGTTCTTC. It yields the protein CASSPGLENEQFF.

The chain carries TRBV30 and TRBJ1-5; D perhaps matches TRBD1 (5 bases). The CDR3 covers 14 residues. Trimming cost V 0 bases and J 4 bases, with 10 bases left between them. Germline values: CDR1 GTSNPN, CDR2 SVGIG (reference sequence). In DNA form, the CDR3 reads TGTGCCTGGAGTGTTCAGGGAGGTAATCAGCCCCAGCATTTT. Amino acids: CAWSVQGGNQPQHF.